This T cell receptor (beta chain) originates from a study of T cell changes during pregnancy in multiple sclerosis. Some clones are missing from TCRdb's copy, which holds only in-frame ones; the method was immunoSEQ multiplex PCR. The table has about 64,000 clones, 80% to 95% seen once. The CDR3 sequence is 13 residues long. Trimming pared 1 base from V and 11 bases from J, leaving 14 bases between. The germline CDR1 and CDR2 sequences are SNHLY and FYNNEI. This clone was recorded a few times. The specimen was peripheral blood, collected in the second trimester of pregnancy. The sequence was obtained from a female donor in good health, enrolled as a control in a pregnancy study. The J gene is TRBJ1-1, the V gene TRBV2, with a weak D call TRBD1 (6 bases). CDR3 nucleotide sequence: TGTGCCAGCAGTGAAGTCAGGGGCCGAGGGGCTTTCTTT. This encodes CASSEVRGRGAFF.